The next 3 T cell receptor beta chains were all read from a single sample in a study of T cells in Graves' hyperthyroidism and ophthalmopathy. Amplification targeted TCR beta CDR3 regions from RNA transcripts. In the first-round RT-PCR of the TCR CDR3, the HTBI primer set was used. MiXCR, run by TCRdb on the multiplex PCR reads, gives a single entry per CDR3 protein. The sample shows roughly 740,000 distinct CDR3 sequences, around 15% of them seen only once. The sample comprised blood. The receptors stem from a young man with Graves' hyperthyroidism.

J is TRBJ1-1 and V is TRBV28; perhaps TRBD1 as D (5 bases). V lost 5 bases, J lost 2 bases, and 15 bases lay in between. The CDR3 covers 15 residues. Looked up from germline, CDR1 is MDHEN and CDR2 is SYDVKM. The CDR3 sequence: CASSPSGTENTEAFF. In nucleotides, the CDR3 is TGTGCCAGCAGTCCCTCTGGGACGGAAAACACTGAAGCTTTCTTT.

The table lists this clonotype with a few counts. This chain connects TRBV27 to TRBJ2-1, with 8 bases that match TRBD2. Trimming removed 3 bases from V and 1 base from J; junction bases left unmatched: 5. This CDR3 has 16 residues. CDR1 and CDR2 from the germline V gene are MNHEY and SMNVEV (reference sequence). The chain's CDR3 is CASSFVGGRSYNEQFF. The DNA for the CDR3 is TGTGCCAGCAGTTTTGTCGGCGGGAGGTCCTACAATGAGCAGTTCTTC.

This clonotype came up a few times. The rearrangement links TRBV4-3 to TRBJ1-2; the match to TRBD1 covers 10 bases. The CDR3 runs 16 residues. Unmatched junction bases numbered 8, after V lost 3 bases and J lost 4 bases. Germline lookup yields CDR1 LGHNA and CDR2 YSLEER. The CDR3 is CASSHPGTGASYGYTF. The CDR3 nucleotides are TGCGCCAGCAGCCATCCCGGGACAGGGGCGAGCTATGGCTACACCTTC.